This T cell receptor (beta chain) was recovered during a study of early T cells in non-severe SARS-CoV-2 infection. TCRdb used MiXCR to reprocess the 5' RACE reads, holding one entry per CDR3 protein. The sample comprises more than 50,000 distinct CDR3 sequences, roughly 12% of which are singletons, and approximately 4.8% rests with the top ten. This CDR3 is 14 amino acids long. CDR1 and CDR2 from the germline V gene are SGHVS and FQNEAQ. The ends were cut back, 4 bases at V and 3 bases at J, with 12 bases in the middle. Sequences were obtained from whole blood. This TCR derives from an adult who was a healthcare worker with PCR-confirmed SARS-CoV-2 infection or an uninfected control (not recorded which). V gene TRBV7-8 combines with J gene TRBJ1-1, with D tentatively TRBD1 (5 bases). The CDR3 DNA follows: TGTGCCAGCAGCTCGGGACTCTGGGACACTGAAGCTTTCTTT. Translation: CASSSGLWDTEAFF.